This TCR beta chain came from a study of cytotoxic CD8 clonotypes in ibrutinib-treated CLL. Overall study results and limits: Sampling times, which were not matched between the groups, differed between sustained-remission patients and progressing patients. Higher circulating CD8+ T-cell counts strongly accompanied higher baseline clonality, above age-matched healthy donors.

On this clone: Antigen specificity is unknown.

The germline gives CDR1 MGHRA, CDR2 YSYEKL. Trimming cost V 1 base and J 0 bases; bases outside gene matches: 5. The CDR3 totals 17 residues. Target depth was 1 in 200,000 to 1 in 1 million T cells, about 10x per clonotype. The data were produced by immunoSEQ multiplex PCR, yet TCRdb's version contains in-frame clones alone and is incomplete. Counted here are roughly 180,000 clones, about 80% occurring once; the ten biggest clones make up roughly 4.5%. The J gene is TRBJ2-1, the V gene TRBV4-1; the match to TRBD2 covers 8 bases. The specimen comprised PBMCs, sampled after 24 months of ibrutinib treatment. The sequence was obtained from a human donor with chronic lymphocytic leukemia. In DNA form, the CDR3 reads TGCGCCAGCAGCCAAGGAAGCGGGAGAGGCTCCTACAATGAGCAGTTCTTC. Protein: CASSQGSGRGSYNEQFF.